The 21 T cell receptor beta chains given below trace back to one sample, sequenced in a study of graft-versus-host responses after intestinal transplantation. Some clones are missing from TCRdb's copy, which holds only in-frame ones; the method was immunoSEQ multiplex PCR. The profile shows 60,000 to 65,000 clones, around 86% of them singletons. Intraepithelial lymphocytes and lamina propria lymphocytes were released through processing of graft tissue. Sequenced here: ileum tissue, sampled 350 to 400 days after transplant. The receptors originated from a human patient who received an intestinal transplant, so some T cells may come from the graft donor.

The chain is built from TRBV6-1 and TRBJ2-7, with TRBD1 identical over 7 bases. This CDR3 has 14 amino acids. With 5 bases clipped from V and 3 bases from J, the junction kept 7 bases outside the gene matches. Germline values: CDR1 MNHNS, CDR2 SASEGT. CDR3 loop: CASSQGQQNYEQYF. The CDR3 DNA is TGTGCCAGCAGTCAGGGACAGCAAAACTACGAGCAGTACTTC.

This clone was observed a few times. The chain couples TRBV4-1 to TRBJ1-1; a weak D match, TRBD1 (6 bases). Deletions cut 0 bases from V and 5 bases from J, with 13 bases between. The CDR3 totals 15 residues. Germline assignment: CDR1 MGHRA and CDR2 YSYEKL. The CDR3 DNA reads as TGCGCCAGCAGCCAAGATGCACAGGGCAATACTGAAGCTTTCTTT. This sequence encodes CASSQDAQGNTEAFF.

The chain couples TRBV6-5 to TRBJ2-5, with TRBD2 matching 9 bases. Germline trimming cut 4 bases from V and 6 bases from J; bases unmatched to any gene: 6. The length of the CDR3 is 14 residues. Germline V gene sequence: CDR1 MNHEY, CDR2 SVGAGI. The CDR3 DNA reads as TGTGCCAGCAGTTTAGCGGGAGTAGTAAAGACCCAGTACTTC. This encodes CASSLAGVVKTQYF.

The chain joins TRBV11-2 to TRBJ2-5; D uncertain. With the DNA end fitting TRBJ2-7 better, the J assignment may be wrong. This CDR3 is built from 12 residues. Germline V lookup: CDR1 SGHAT, CDR2 FQNNGV. CDR3 DNA sequence: TGTGCCAGCAGCTTAGCGGGCGGCGAGCAGTACTTC. Protein product: CASSLAGGEQYF.

This clone was recorded a few times. This chain links TRBV5-4 with TRBJ1-1; D is uncertain. The V gene's germline CDR1 is SGHNT and CDR2 YYREEE (reference sequence). The CDR3 covers 13 residues. V was shortened by 3 bases and J by 0 bases, with 6 bases between the two germline ends. The chain's CDR3 is CASSYRLNTEAFF. The CDR3 DNA follows: TGTGCCAGCAGCTACAGACTGAACACTGAAGCTTTCTTT.

The V call is TRBV4-1, the J call TRBJ2-7; TRBD2 matches at 13 bases. V was pared by 4 bases and J by 7 bases, with 4 bases of the junction left unmatched. Germline values: CDR1 MGHRA, CDR2 YSYEKL. CDR3 length equals 14 residues. CDR3 region: CASSPQGLAGEQYF. Here the CDR3 DNA reads TGCGCCAGCAGCCCCCAGGGACTAGCGGGGGAGCAGTACTTC.

This clone was seen once. The chain links TRBV6-6 to TRBJ2-1, with TRBD2 matching over 9 bases. CDR1 and CDR2 (germline): MNHNY, SVGAGI (reference sequence). Germline trimming cut 8 bases from V and 4 bases from J; bases unmatched to any gene: 9. CDR3 length: 15 residues. The CDR3 nucleotides are TGTGCCAGCTGTCTAGCGGGGACGCTATACAATGAGCAGTTCTTC. Translating it yields CASCLAGTLYNEQFF.

The chain joins TRBV28 to TRBJ2-7; tentative D call: TRBD1 (5 bases). The ends were cut back, 3 bases at V and 10 bases at J, with 10 bases in the middle. CDR1 MDHEN and CDR2 SYDVKM come from the germline V gene. This CDR3 is 11 amino acids long. The CDR3 loop is CASSFSRDQYF. CDR3 coding DNA: TGTGCCAGCAGTTTTAGCAGGGATCAGTACTTC.

This rearrangement joins TRBV5-1 to TRBJ2-1; the D is unclear. The CDR3 is 12 amino acids. The germline V gene has CDR1 SGHRS and CDR2 YFSETQ. V lost 0 bases to trimming and J lost 7 bases, with 5 bases between them. The CDR3 DNA is TGCGCCAGCAGCTTGGACCTTAATGAGCAGTTCTTC. Amino acids: CASSLDLNEQFF.

This sequence joins TRBV18 and TRBJ2-3; 7 bases align to TRBD2. Per germline, CDR1 KGHSH and CDR2 LQKENI. This CDR3 contains 14 residues. The V segment lost 4 bases and the J segment 3 bases; nucleotides outside the gene matches: 4. CDR3 in amino acids: CASSRASGTDTQYF. As DNA, the CDR3 is TGTGCCAGCTCACGAGCTAGCGGTACAGATACGCAGTATTTT.

The chain is built from TRBV13 and TRBJ2-5; 12 bases line up with TRBD2. In germline, CDR1 is PRHDT, CDR2 FYEKMQ (reference sequence). The CDR3 loop spans 16 amino acids. The trim removed 5 bases at V and 1 base at J, leaving 5 bases unmatched. The CDR3 DNA reads as TGTGCCAGCAGCCCCGGACTAGCGGGGCCCCAAGAGACCCAGTACTTC. Its translation: CASSPGLAGPQETQYF.

The J gene is TRBJ2-2, the V gene TRBV29-1; a weak D match, TRBD1 (5 bases). Germline V CDR1 and CDR2: SQVTM, ANQGSEA. Trimming pared 4 bases from V and 1 base from J, leaving 7 bases between. The CDR3 totals 13 residues. CDR3 sequence: CSVAQENTGELFF. The DNA for the CDR3 is TGCAGCGTTGCACAGGAGAACACCGGGGAGCTGTTTTTT.

This chain joins TRBV29-1 and TRBJ2-7, with TRBD1 identical over 8 bases. This CDR3 region has 12 residues. V gave up 8 bases and J gave up 2 bases; unmatched junction bases: 5. Germline-derived CDR1 and CDR2 are SQVTM and ANQGSEA. DNA for the CDR3: TGCAGCTTCCGGACAGGGACCTACGAGCAGTACTTC. Its protein is CSFRTGTYEQYF.

The chain combines TRBV7-3 with TRBJ2-5; D uncertain. Germline V gives CDR1 SGHTA, CDR2 FQGTGA. The CDR3 has 16 residues. V dropped 3 bases and J dropped 4 bases, with 18 bases sitting between them. The CDR3 nucleotides are TGTGCCAGCAGCTTCCACCTGACTCTTTCCCGAGAGACCCAGTACTTC. Its protein product is CASSFHLTLSRETQYF.

V and J are TRBV4-2 and TRBJ1-2; possibly TRBD1 for D (6 bases). This CDR3 spans 17 amino acids. V was clipped by 0 bases and J by 4 bases, with 18 bases between them. Germline V gene data show CDR1 as LGHNA and CDR2 as YNFKEQ. CDR3 loop: CASSQDLIQGTSYGYTF. The DNA for the CDR3 is TGTGCCAGCAGCCAAGATCTTATTCAGGGGACGAGCTATGGCTACACCTTC.

This clone was observed a single time. The chain employs TRBV2 and TRBJ2-7; 12 positions match TRBD2. CDR1 is SNHLY and CDR2 is FYNNEI in the germline V gene. The V gene end was trimmed by 3 bases and the J gene end by 6 bases; junction bases not matched to a gene: 9. The CDR3 contains 16 residues. The CDR3 is CASSEYSTSGSIEQYF. CDR3 nucleotides: TGTGCCAGCAGTGAGTATTCGACTAGCGGGAGTATCGAGCAGTACTTC.

As concerns this clone: The junction does not match germline at one end; this may be a read error. This chain links TRBV13 with TRBJ2-7; 9 nucleotides align to TRBD2. CDR3 length: 16 residues. Germline V gene lookup returns CDR1 PRHDT and CDR2 FYEKMQ (reference sequence). The CDR3 loop reads CASSLGWTSDTYEQYF. The CDR3 DNA is TGTGCCAGCAGCCTAGGCTGGACTAGCGATACTTACGAGCAGTACTTC.

The chain links TRBV6-1 to TRBJ2-2, with D possibly matching TRBD1 (6 bases). The V gene's germline CDR1 is MNHNS and CDR2 SASEGT. The V end lost 4 bases, the J end lost 4 bases, and 10 bases lay between the germline ends. The CDR3 contains 14 residues. CDR3 DNA sequence: TGTGCCAGCAGTGGGATAGGGGGCACCGGGGAGCTGTTTTTT. Amino acids: CASSGIGGTGELFF.

V is TRBV15 and J is TRBJ1-1; D is perhaps TRBD1 (6 bases). The CDR3 spans 17 residues. Germline V gene sequence: CDR1 LNHNV, CDR2 YYDKDF (reference sequence). The V end lost 0 bases, the J end lost 0 bases, and 14 bases lay between the germline ends. CDR3 DNA: TGTGCCACCAGCAGAGATAGACAGGTGGCCCTGAACACTGAAGCTTTCTTT. Translation: CATSRDRQVALNTEAFF. The full variable domain, completed using reference TRBV15 and TRBJ1-1, is DAMVIQNPRYQVTQFGKPVTLSCSQTLNHNVMYWYQQKSSQAPKLLFHYYDKDFNNEADTPDNFQSRRPNTSFCFLDIRSPGLGDTAMYLCATSRDRQVALNTEAFFGQGTRLTVV.

This sequence joins TRBV9 and TRBJ2-3; TRBD2 might be the D (7 bases). Trimming cost V 3 bases and J 9 bases, with 17 bases left between them. Germline values: CDR1 SGDLS, CDR2 YYNGEE. The CDR3 has 14 residues. DNA for the CDR3: TGTGCCAGCAGCGAGGGGGGGGCCTCAACCACGCAGTATTTT. It specifies CASSEGGASTTQYF. The variable domain in full, with the rest retrieved from reference TRBV9 and TRBJ2-3, is DSGVTQTPKHLITATGQRVTLRCSPRSGDLSVYWYQQSLDQGLQFLIQYYNGEERAKGNILERFSAQQFPDLHSELNLSSLELGDSALYFCASSEGGASTTQYFGPGTRLTVL.

This chain joins TRBV2 and TRBJ1-2; tentatively, D is TRBD1 (5 bases). CDR1 is SNHLY and CDR2 is FYNNEI in the germline V gene. The CDR3 runs 10 residues. The CDR3 bases are TGTGCTGAGGGGAACTATGGCTACACCTTC. Amino acids: CAEGNYGYTF.